This T cell receptor beta chain was captured in a study of cytotoxic CD8 clonotypes in ibrutinib-treated CLL. Study-level information: Among the patients, 11 presented as relapsed/refractory and about 16 as treatment-naive; about 17 showed unmutated IGHV.

Investigators sourced around 2 micrograms of genomic DNA from cryopreserved PBMCs for TCR beta libraries. Repertoires were generated with immunoSEQ multiplex PCR, while TCRdb's copy carries only in-frame clones and drops some. The sample lists almost 85,000 clones, around 84% seen once, with less than 6.5% in the top ten. Note on this clone: What it binds is not known.

Germline trimming cut 4 bases from V and 7 bases from J; bases unmatched to any gene: 14. The germline CDR1 and CDR2 sequences are LNHDA and SQIVND (reference sequence). The CDR3 is made up of 16 amino acids. The study, taken as a whole, reports: Clonality rose at ibrutinib response and fell back toward baseline at progression. The study sampled sustained-remission and progressing patients at different times.

The source was PBMCs, collected before ibrutinib treatment. This TCR came from a human donor with chronic lymphocytic leukemia. The chain couples TRBV19 to TRBJ2-7, with TRBD2 identical over 9 bases. This CDR3 reads CASSRTSASGIGEQYF. As DNA, the CDR3 is TGTGCCAGTAGTAGGACTTCGGCTAGCGGGATCGGGGAGCAGTACTTC.